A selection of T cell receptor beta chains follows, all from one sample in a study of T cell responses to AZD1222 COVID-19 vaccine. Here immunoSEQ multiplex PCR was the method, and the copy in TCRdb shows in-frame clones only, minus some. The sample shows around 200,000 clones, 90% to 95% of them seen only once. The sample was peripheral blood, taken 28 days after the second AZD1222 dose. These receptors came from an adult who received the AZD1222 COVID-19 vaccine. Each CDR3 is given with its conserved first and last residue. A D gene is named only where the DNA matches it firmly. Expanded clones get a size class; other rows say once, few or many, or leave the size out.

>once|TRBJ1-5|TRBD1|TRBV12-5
TGTGCTAGTGGTGCTTCCATGACAGGGGCTAATCAGCCCCAGCATTTT
CASGASMTGANQPQHF
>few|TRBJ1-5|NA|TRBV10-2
TGCGCCAGCAGTGAGATCGATAGCAATCAGCCCCAGCATTTT
CASSEIDSNQPQHF
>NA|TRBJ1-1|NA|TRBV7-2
TGTGCCAGCAGCTTGGTTAAGGGTGACACTGAAGCTTTCTTT
CASSLVKGDTEAFF
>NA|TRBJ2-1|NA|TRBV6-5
TGTGCCAGCAGTTTCGAGCGGGCCAGCTCCTACAATGAGCAGTTCTTC
CASSFERASSYNEQFF
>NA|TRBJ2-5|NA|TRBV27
TGTGCCAGCAGTTTCGGGCCGACGGGCACCCAGTACTTC
CASSFGPTGTQYF
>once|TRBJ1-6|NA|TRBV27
TGTGCCAGCAGTTTACGGTGGACGGCCCGGGTTTCACCCCTCCACTTT
CASSLRWTARVSPLHF
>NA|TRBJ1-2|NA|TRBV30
TGTGCCTGGAGTGTGGTACATAACTATGGCTACACCTTC
CAWSVVHNYGYTF
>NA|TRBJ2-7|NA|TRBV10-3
TGTGCCATCAGTGAAGGAACAGGAGAAGAGCAGTACTTC
CAISEGTGEEQYF
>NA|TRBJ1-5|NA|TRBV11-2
TGTGCCAGCAGCCCGGGACTTTATCAGCCCCAGCATTTT
CASSPGLYQPQHF
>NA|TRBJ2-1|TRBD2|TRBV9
TGTGCCAGCAGCGTCGCGGGCGGGAGTCACCATGAGCAGTTCTTC
CASSVAGGSHHEQFF
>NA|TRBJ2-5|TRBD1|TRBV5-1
TGCGCCAGCAGAGGAACAGGGGGAGAGACCCAGTACTTC
CASRGTGGETQYF
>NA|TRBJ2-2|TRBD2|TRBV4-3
TGCGCCAGCAGCCAAAGGACTGGCGGGGGTTCCTCGAACACCGGGGAGCTGTTTTTT
CASSQRTGGGSSNTGELFF
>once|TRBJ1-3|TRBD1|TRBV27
TGTGCCAGCAGTTTAGTGGGACAGACTAATCTCGATCCGCCCACTCCTGGAAACACCATATATTTT
CASSLVGQTNLDPPTPGNTIYF
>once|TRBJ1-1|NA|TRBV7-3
TGTGCCAGCAGCCTGGGACGGAACACTGAAGCTTTCTTT
CASSLGRNTEAFF
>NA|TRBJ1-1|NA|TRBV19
TGTGCCAGTGGGCCCTCCATGAACACTGAAGCTTTCTTT
CASGPSMNTEAFF
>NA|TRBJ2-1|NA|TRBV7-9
TGTGCCAGCAGCTGGGGACTTGGAGGGAATGAGCAGTTCTTC
CASSWGLGGNEQFF
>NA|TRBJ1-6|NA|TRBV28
TGTGCCAGCAGTTTCTGGGGCAGCCCTTCACCCCTCCACTTT
CASSFWGSPSPLHF
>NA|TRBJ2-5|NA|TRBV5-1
TGCGCCAGCAGCTTGGCCGGTAGCAAAGAGACCCAGTACTTC
CASSLAGSKETQYF
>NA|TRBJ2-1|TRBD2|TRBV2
TGTGCCAGCAGTAGACTAGCGGGAGTTAGCAATGAGCAGTTCTTC
CASSRLAGVSNEQFF
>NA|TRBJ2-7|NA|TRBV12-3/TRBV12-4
TGTGCCAGCAGTTTAGGTCTCACCTACGAGCAGTACTTC
CASSLGLTYEQYF
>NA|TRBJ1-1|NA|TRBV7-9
TGTGCCAGCAGCCCGTGGCAGATGAACACTGAAGCTTTCTTT
CASSPWQMNTEAFF
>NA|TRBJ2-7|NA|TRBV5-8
TGTGCCAGCAGCTTGGAGGGCAGGGGTAGAGACGAGCAGTACTTC
CASSLEGRGRDEQYF
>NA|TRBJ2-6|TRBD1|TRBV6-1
TGTGCCAGCAGTGTAACGTCCCAGGGGGTGTACTCTGGGGCCAACGTCCTGACTTTC
CASSVTSQGVYSGANVLTF
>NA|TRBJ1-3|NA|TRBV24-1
TGTGCCACCAGTGAATCCGAGGGGCCTGGAAACACCATATATTTT
CATSESEGPGNTIYF
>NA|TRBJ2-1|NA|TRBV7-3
TGTGCCAGCAGCCCCTCGCTTAGGGATGAGCAGTTCTTC
CASSPSLRDEQFF
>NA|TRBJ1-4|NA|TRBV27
TGTGCCAGCACAGGGATGTCGACAGGTGAAAAACTGTTTTTT
CASTGMSTGEKLFF
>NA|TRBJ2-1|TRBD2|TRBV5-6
TGTGCCAGCAGCCTTGCGGGAGCGGGGATCTCCTACAATGAGCAGTTCTTC
CASSLAGAGISYNEQFF
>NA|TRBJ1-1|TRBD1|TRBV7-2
TGTGCCAGCAGCTCGGGCAGGGGGAGGAACACTGAAGCTTTCTTT
CASSSGRGRNTEAFF
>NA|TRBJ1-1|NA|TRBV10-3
TGTGCCATCAGTGATTATCCTTCGGGCCGGAACACTGAAGCTTTCTTT
CAISDYPSGRNTEAFF
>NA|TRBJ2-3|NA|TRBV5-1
TGCGCCAGCAGCTTGGAAGGTCGGGGTCTGGACACAGATACGCAGTATTTT
CASSLEGRGLDTDTQYF
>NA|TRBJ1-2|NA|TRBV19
TGTGCCAGTAGGTTCTCGCCGGGCGGCTACACCTTC
CASRFSPGGYTF
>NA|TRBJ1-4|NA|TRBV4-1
TGCGCCAGCAGCCAAGTTGGCGCAACTAATGAAAAACTGTTTTTT
CASSQVGATNEKLFF
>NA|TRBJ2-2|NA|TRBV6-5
TGTGCCAGCAGTTTGTTGACACACTACACCGGGGAGCTGTTTTTT
CASSLLTHYTGELFF
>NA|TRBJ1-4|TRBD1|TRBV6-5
TGTGCCAGCAGCCGCACAGGGGGGAGGGAAAAACTGTTTTTT
CASSRTGGREKLFF
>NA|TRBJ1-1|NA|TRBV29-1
TGCAGCGTCGTTGACACTAACACTGAAGCTTTCTTT
CSVVDTNTEAFF
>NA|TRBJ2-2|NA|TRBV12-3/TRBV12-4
TGTGCCAGCAGCCCCACGACCGGGGAGCTGTTTTTT
CASSPTTGELFF
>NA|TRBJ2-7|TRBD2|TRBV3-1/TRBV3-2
TGTGCCAGCAGCCACGGGACTAGCATCGACGAGCAGTACTTC
CASSHGTSIDEQYF
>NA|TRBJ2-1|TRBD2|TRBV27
TGTGCCAGCAGTCCAGGGACTAAATGGCATGAGCAGTTCTTC
CASSPGTKWHEQFF
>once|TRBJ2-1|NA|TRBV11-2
TGTGCCAGCAGTTTCTCCGGGGGCGGGGGCACAGGCTACAATGAGCAGTTCTTC
CASSFSGGGGTGYNEQFF
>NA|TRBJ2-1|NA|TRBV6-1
TGTGCCAGCAGTGATCTTCGGGATTGGGGAAATGAGCAGTTCTTC
CASSDLRDWGNEQFF